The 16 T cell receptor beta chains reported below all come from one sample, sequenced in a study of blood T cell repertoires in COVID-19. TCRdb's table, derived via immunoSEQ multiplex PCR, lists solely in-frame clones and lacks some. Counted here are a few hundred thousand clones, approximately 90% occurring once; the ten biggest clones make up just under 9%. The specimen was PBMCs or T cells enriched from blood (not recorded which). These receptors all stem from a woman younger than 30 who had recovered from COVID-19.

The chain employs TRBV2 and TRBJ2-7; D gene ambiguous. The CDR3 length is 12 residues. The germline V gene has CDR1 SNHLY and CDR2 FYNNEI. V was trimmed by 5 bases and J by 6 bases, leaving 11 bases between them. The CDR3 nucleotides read TGTGCCAGCAGTCATCCCCCCCCCGAGCAGTACTTC. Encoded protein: CASSHPPPEQYF.

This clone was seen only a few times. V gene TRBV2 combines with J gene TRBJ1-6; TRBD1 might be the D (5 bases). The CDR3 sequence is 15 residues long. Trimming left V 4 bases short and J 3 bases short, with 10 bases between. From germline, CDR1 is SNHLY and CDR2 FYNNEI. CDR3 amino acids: CASSVPGGYNSPLHF. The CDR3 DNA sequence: TGTGCCAGCAGTGTTCCCGGGGGCTATAATTCACCCCTCCACTTT.

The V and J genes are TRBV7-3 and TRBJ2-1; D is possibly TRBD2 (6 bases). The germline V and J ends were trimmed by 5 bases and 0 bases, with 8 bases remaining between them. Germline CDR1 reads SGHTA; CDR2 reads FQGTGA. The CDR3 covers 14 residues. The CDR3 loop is CASSPGGSYNEQFF. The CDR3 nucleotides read TGTGCCAGCAGCCCCGGGGGCTCCTACAATGAGCAGTTCTTC.

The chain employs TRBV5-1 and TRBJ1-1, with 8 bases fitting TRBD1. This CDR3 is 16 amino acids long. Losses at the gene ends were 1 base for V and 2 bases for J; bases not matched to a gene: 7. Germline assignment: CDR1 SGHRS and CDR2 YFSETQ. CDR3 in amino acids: CASSLRGQGANTEAFF. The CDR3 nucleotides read TGCGCCAGCAGCTTGCGTGGACAGGGAGCAAACACTGAAGCTTTCTTT.

CDR3: CASSQGAGSSPLHF. The CDR3 nucleotides read TGTGCCAGCAGCCAAGGGGCGGGTAGTTCACCCCTCCACTTT. The V call is TRBV3-1 (or the pseudogene TRBV3-2), the J call TRBJ1-6; no clear D gene. V lost 1 base and J 9 bases, leaving 10 bases between the germline ends. Per germline, CDR1 LGHDT and CDR2 YNNKEL (reference sequence). The CDR3 runs 14 residues.

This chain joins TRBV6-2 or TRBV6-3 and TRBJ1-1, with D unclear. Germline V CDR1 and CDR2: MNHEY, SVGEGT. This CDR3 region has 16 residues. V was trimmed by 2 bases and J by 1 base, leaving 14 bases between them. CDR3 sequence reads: CASSYLGFGENTEAFF. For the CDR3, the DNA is TGTGCCAGCAGTTACCTGGGGTTCGGGGAGAACACTGAAGCTTTCTTT.

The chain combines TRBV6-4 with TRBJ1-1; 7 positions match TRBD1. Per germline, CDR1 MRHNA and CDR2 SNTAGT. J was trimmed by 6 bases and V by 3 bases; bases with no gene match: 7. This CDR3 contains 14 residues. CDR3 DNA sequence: TGTGCCAGCAGTGAGTTGCGGGACAGTTCTGAAGCTTTCTTT. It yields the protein CASSELRDSSEAFF.

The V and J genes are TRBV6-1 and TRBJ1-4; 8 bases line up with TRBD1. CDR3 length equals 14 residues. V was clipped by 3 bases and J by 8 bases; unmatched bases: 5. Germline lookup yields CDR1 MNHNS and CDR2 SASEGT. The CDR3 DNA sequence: TGTGCCAGCAGTGACGACAGGGGAAAAGAAAAACTGTTTTTT. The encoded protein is CASSDDRGKEKLFF.

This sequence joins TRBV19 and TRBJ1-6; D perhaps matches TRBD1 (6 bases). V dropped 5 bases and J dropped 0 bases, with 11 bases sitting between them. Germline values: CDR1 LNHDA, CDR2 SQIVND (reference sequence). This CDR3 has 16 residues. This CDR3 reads CASSGQGSSYNSPLHF. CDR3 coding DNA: TGTGCCAGTAGTGGTCAGGGGAGCTCCTATAATTCACCCCTCCACTTT.

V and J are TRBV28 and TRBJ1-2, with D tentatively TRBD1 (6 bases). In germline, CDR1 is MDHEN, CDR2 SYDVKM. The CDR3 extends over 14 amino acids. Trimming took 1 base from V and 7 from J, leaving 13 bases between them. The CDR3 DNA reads TGTGCCAGCAGTTTATTAGCAGGGGCCGGTGGCTACACCTTC. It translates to CASSLLAGAGGYTF.

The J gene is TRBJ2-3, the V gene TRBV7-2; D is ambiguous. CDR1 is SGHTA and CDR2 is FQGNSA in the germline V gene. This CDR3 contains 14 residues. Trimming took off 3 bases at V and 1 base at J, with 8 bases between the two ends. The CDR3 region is CASSFQTGTDTQYF. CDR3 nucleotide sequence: TGTGCCAGCAGCTTCCAAACAGGCACAGATACGCAGTATTTT.

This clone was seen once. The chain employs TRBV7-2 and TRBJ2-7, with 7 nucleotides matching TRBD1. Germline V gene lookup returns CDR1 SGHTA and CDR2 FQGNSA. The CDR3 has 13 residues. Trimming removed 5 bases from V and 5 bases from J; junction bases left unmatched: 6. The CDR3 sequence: CASSNRGVDEQYF. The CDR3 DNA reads TGTGCCAGCAGCAACAGGGGAGTCGACGAGCAGTACTTC.

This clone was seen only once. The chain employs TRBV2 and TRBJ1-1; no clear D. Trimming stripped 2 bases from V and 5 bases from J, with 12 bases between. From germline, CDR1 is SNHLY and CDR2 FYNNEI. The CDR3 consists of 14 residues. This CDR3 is CASSERGAGTEAFF. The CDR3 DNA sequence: TGTGCCAGCAGTGAACGGGGAGCGGGGACTGAAGCTTTCTTT. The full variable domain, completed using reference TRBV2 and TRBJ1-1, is EPEVTQTPSHQVTQMGQEVILRCVPISNHLYFYWYRQILGQKVEFLVSFYNNEISEKSEIFDDQFSVERPDGSNFTLKIRSTKLEDSAMYFCASSERGAGTEAFFGQGTRLTVV.

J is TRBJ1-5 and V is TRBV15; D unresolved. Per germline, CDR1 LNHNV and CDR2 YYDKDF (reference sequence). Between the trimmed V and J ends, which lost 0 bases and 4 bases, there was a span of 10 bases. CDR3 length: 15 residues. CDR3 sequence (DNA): TGTGCCACCAGCAGAGATCTGGGCCTAAATCAGCCCCAGCATTTT. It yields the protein CATSRDLGLNQPQHF. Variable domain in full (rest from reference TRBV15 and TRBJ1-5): DAMVIQNPRYQVTQFGKPVTLSCSQTLNHNVMYWYQQKSSQAPKLLFHYYDKDFNNEADTPDNFQSRRPNTSFCFLDIRSPGLGDTAMYLCATSRDLGLNQPQHFGDGTRLSIL.

The CDR3 coding sequence is TGCGCCAGCAGCCGGGAGGGACTCCCCAATGTATTGAACACCGGGGAGCTGTTTTTT. Its translation is CASSREGLPNVLNTGELFF. The rearrangement links TRBV4-3 to TRBJ2-2; 7 bases are shared with TRBD2. CDR1 is LGHNA and CDR2 is YSLEER in the germline V gene. J lost 1 base, V lost 4 bases, and 15 bases had no gene match. The CDR3 totals 19 residues.

The CDR3: CASSRTGLGTGELFF. The CDR3 nucleotides read TGTGCCAGCAGCCGTACAGGGCTCGGCACCGGGGAGCTGTTTTTT. The chain is built from TRBV7-7 and TRBJ2-2, with D possibly being TRBD1 (6 bases). The V gene's germline CDR1 is SSHAT and CDR2 FNYEAQ (reference sequence). The length of the CDR3 is 15 residues. The ends were cut back, 5 bases at V and 4 bases at J, with 14 bases in the middle.